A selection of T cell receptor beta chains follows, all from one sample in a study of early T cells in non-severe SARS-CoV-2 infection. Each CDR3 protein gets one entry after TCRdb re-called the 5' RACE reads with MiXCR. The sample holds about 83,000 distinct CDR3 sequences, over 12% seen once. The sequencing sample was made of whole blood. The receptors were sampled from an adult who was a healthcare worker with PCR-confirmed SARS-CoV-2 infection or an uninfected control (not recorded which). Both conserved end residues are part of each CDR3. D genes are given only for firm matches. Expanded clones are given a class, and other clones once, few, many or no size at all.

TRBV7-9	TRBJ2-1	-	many	CASSWAGGPNEQFF	TGTGCCAGCAGCTGGGCCGGGGGCCCAAATGAGCAGTTCTTC
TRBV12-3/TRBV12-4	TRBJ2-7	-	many	CASSLKRSTSEQYF	TGTGCCAGCAGTCTCAAACGCTCGACATCCGAGCAGTACTTC
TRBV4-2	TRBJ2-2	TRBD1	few	CASSQAGTGGLANTGELFF	TGTGCCAGCAGCCAAGCGGGGACAGGGGGGCTAGCGAACACCGGGGAGCTGTTTTTT
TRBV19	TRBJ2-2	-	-	CASSISGPGELFF	TGTGCCAGTAGTATATCGGGTCCCGGGGAGCTGTTTTTT
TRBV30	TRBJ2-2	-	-	CAWSVIKNTGELFF	TGTGCCTGGAGTGTAATCAAGAACACCGGGGAGCTGTTTTTT
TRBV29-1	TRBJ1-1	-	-	CSEGRMNTEAFF	TGCAGCGAAGGACGGATGAACACTGAAGCTTTCTTT
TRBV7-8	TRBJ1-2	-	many	CASSLIDRIYGYTF	TGTGCCAGCAGCTTAATAGACAGAATCTATGGCTACACCTTC
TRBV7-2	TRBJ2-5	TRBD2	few	CASSLGTSGPYQETQYF	TGTGCCAGCAGCTTAGGGACTAGCGGGCCCTACCAAGAGACCCAGTACTTC
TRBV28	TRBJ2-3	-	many	CASSQGMSTDTQYF	TGTGCCAGCAGTCAGGGCATGAGTACAGATACGCAGTATTTT
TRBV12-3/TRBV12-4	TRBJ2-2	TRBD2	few	CASTQTSGRPDTGELFF	TGTGCCAGCACCCAGACTAGCGGGAGACCCGACACCGGGGAGCTGTTTTTT
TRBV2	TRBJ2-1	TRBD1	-	CASSEFIPTGETYNEQFF	TGTGCCAGCAGTGAATTTATTCCGACAGGGGAGACTTACAATGAGCAGTTCTTC
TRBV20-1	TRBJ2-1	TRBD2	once	CSARERGGPVDNEQFF	TGCAGTGCTAGAGAACGGGGAGGGCCTGTGGACAATGAGCAGTTCTTC
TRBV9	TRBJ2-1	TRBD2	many	CASSVVGSGTSGLYNEQFF	TGTGCCAGCAGCGTAGTTGGCTCCGGGACTAGCGGACTATACAATGAGCAGTTCTTC
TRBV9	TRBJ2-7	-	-	CASSLRIGAPYEQYF	TGTGCCAGCAGCTTACGTATAGGGGCGCCCTACGAGCAGTACTTC
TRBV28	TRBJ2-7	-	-	CASSLTAKEASYEQYF	TGTGCCAGCAGCCTGACGGCCAAGGAGGCTTCCTACGAGCAGTACTTC
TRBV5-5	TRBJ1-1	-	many	CASSFQKGTEAFF	TGTGCCAGCAGCTTTCAGAAGGGCACTGAAGCTTTCTTT
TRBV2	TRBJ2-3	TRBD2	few	CASSPFSGSSTDTQYF	TGTGCCAGCAGTCCCTTTAGCGGGAGTTCAACAGATACGCAGTATTTT
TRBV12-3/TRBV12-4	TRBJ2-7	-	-	CASSRSTGARYEQYF	TGTGCCAGCAGCCGAAGCACGGGGGCCCGATACGAGCAGTACTTC
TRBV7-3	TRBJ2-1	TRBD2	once	CASSRTLAGGLNEQFF	TGTGCCAGCAGCCGAACACTAGCGGGGGGACTCAATGAGCAGTTCTTC
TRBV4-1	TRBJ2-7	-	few	CASSQGGHNPPYERYF	TGCGCCAGCAGCCAAGGCGGGCATAACCCCCCCTACGAGCGGTACTTC
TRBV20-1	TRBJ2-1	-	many	CSARAIHAGDFLEQFF	TGCAGTGCTAGAGCTATACATGCGGGTGATTTTCTTGAGCAGTTCTTC
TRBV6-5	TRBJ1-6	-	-	CASSAHEGVGNSPLHF	TGTGCCAGCAGTGCTCACGAGGGGGTTGGTAATTCACCCCTCCACTTT
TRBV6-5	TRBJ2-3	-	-	CASSYSSGGLTSTDTQYF	TGTGCCAGCAGTTACTCGAGCGGCGGGCTAACTAGCACAGATACGCAGTATTTT
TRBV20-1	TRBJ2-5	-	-	CSAREAAKETQYF	TGCAGTGCTAGAGAGGCAGCGAAAGAGACCCAGTACTTC
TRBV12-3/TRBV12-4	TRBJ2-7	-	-	CASSLPGLLIYEQYF	TGTGCCAGCAGCCTCCCGGGACTTTTAATCTACGAGCAGTACTTC
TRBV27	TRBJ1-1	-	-	CASSLIGDDYTEAFF	TGTGCCAGCAGTTTAATAGGGGACGATTACACTGAAGCTTTCTTT
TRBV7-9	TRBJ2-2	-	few	CASRRTEPNTGELFF	TGTGCCAGCCGCCGGACAGAGCCTAACACCGGGGAGCTGTTTTTT
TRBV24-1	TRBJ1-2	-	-	CATRVGYGCTF	TGTGCCACCCGGGTGGGCTATGGCTGCACCTTC
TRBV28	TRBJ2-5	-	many	CASSTPARETQYF	TGTGCCAGCAGTACGCCAGCCCGAGAGACCCAGTACTTC
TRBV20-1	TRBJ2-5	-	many	CSARDLGGTQETQYF	TGCAGTGCTAGAGATCTTGGGGGGACCCAAGAGACCCAGTACTTC
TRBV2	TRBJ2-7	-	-	CASSPEGAGEQYF	TGTGCCAGCAGCCCGGAGGGGGCCGGCGAGCAGTACTTC
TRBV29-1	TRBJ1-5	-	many	CSVQVSETGLVGNQPQHF	TGCAGCGTTCAAGTCTCTGAAACGGGTTTAGTAGGGAATCAGCCCCAGCATTTT
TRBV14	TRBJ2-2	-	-	CASSPFAGITGELFF	TGTGCCAGCAGTCCTTTCGCAGGCATCACCGGGGAGCTGTTTTTT